Sequencing of this TCR beta chain was carried out in a study of T cells in localized non-small cell lung cancer. Study-wide points: Median 57 top-100 tumor clones were shared with paired adjacent lung.

Note on this clone: What it binds is not known.

The assay was immunoSEQ multiplex PCR, and TCRdb's table has in-frame clones only and misses some. The table shows around 40,000 clones, with approximately 86% occurring only once. V lost 4 bases and J lost 5; bases outside the gene matches: 5. This CDR3 contains 13 residues. Germline V gene lookup returns CDR1 SGHDT and CDR2 YYEEEE. This chain joins TRBV5-6 and TRBJ1-2, with 7 bases aligning to TRBD1. Sequenced here: peripheral blood, sampled before any cancer treatment. The clonotype comes from a woman aged 18 to 55 with stage III lung adenocarcinoma. In DNA, the CDR3 is TGTGCCAGCAGCGCCGACAGGGCTTATGGCTACACCTTC. Translated, it gives CASSADRAYGYTF.